This is a list of T cell receptor beta chains from one sample in a study of T cell responses to AZD1222 COVID-19 vaccine. Sequencing used immunoSEQ multiplex PCR; TCRdb keeps in-frame clones, though not all of them. The sample shows approximately 160,000 clones, 92% of them seen only once. Sequencing was performed on peripheral blood, taken 28 days after the second AZD1222 dose. The receptors were gathered from an adult who received the AZD1222 COVID-19 vaccine. CDR3s include the opening cysteine and the closing phenylalanine or tryptophan. Fields, in order: clone size, V gene, J gene, D gene, CDR3 protein, CDR3 DNA. D genes are given only for firm matches. Clone size appears in some rows only: once, few, many, or a class for an expanded clone.

NA	TRBV6-4	TRBJ1-1	NA	CASSGFRGKGVNTEAFF	TGTGCCAGCAGTGGGTTCAGGGGTAAGGGCGTGAACACTGAAGCTTTCTTT
NA	TRBV18	TRBJ1-3	NA	CASSPRTGSGNTIYF	TGTGCCAGCTCACCAAGAACAGGGTCTGGAAACACCATATATTTT
NA	TRBV19	TRBJ2-7	NA	CASSESGSGYEQYF	TGTGCCAGTAGTGAATCCGGATCCGGCTACGAGCAGTACTTC
once	TRBV6-6	TRBJ2-5	TRBD1	CASSYWDRAGTQYF	TGTGCCAGCAGTTACTGGGACAGGGCTGGGACCCAGTACTTC
NA	TRBV7-8	TRBJ2-1	NA	CASSFKGNEQFF	TGTGCCAGCAGCTTTAAGGGTAATGAGCAGTTCTTC
NA	TRBV7-9	TRBJ1-1	NA	CASSPQGFTEAFF	TGTGCCAGCAGCCCACAGGGTTTTACTGAAGCTTTCTTT
once	TRBV11-2	TRBJ2-7	TRBD1	CASSPMDRVDEQYF	TGTGCCAGCAGCCCCATGGACAGGGTGGACGAGCAGTACTTC
NA	TRBV5-5	TRBJ1-1	NA	CASSAHSGGFMNTEAFF	TGTGCCAGCAGCGCGCATTCGGGCGGGTTCATGAACACTGAAGCTTTCTTT
NA	TRBV7-3	TRBJ1-1	NA	CASSLGSGGMNTEAFF	TGTGCCAGCAGCTTAGGATCGGGAGGTATGAACACTGAAGCTTTCTTT
NA	TRBV6-1	TRBJ2-5	TRBD2	CASSEDSGGGWETQYF	TGTGCCAGCAGTGAAGATAGCGGGGGCGGGTGGGAGACCCAGTACTTC
NA	TRBV10-3	TRBJ1-1	NA	CAISESGLRGWWSTEAFF	TGTGCCATCAGTGAGTCGGGACTGAGGGGTTGGTGGAGCACTGAAGCTTTCTTT
NA	TRBV3-1/TRBV3-2	TRBJ2-3	TRBD1	CASTPDRGETDTQYF	TGTGCCAGCACCCCGGACAGGGGGGAAACAGATACGCAGTATTTT
NA	TRBV5-5	TRBJ1-2	TRBD1	CASSFGLDRTTYGYTF	TGTGCCAGCAGCTTTGGTTTGGACAGGACGACTTATGGCTACACCTTC
NA	TRBV11-3	TRBJ2-5	NA	CASSPGAAEETQYF	TGTGCCAGCAGCCCCGGCGCGGCGGAGGAGACCCAGTACTTC
NA	TRBV5-1	TRBJ2-5	TRBD2	CASSRAGLQETQYF	TGCGCCAGCAGCAGAGCGGGGCTCCAAGAGACCCAGTACTTC
NA	TRBV5-5	TRBJ2-5	NA	CASSSGDTSQGETQYF	TGTGCCAGCAGCTCAGGGGACACAAGCCAGGGGGAGACCCAGTACTTC
NA	TRBV29-1	TRBJ1-1	TRBD1	CSVESGQGQLAFF	TGCAGCGTTGAATCAGGACAGGGTCAATTGGCTTTCTTT
NA	TRBV27	TRBJ1-3	NA	CASRQDRRSGNTIYF	TGTGCCAGCAGACAAGACAGGCGCTCTGGAAACACCATATATTTT
NA	TRBV5-4	TRBJ2-3	NA	CASSWGADTQYF	TGTGCCAGCAGCTGGGGGGCGGATACGCAGTATTTT
NA	TRBV2	TRBJ1-4	NA	CASSSQRSNEKLFF	TGTGCCAGCAGTTCACAGAGAAGTAATGAAAAACTGTTTTTT
NA	TRBV6-2/TRBV6-3	TRBJ1-5	TRBD1	CASSPIGQDRSQPQHF	TGTGCCAGCAGTCCCATTGGACAGGACCGGAGCCAGCCCCAGCATTTT
NA	TRBV7-9	TRBJ2-5	NA	CASSPGTPHQETQYF	TGTGCCAGCAGCCCCGGGACACCCCACCAAGAGACCCAGTACTTC
NA	TRBV30	TRBJ1-5	NA	CAWSVLDVTQPQHF	TGTGCCTGGAGTGTACTCGATGTAACACAGCCCCAGCATTTT
NA	TRBV19	TRBJ1-1	NA	CASSPGTVNTEAFF	TGTGCCAGTAGTCCAGGGACGGTGAACACTGAAGCTTTCTTT
NA	TRBV10-3	TRBJ2-1	TRBD2	CAIGARGAVYNEQFF	TGTGCCATCGGAGCGCGGGGGGCGGTCTACAATGAGCAGTTCTTC
NA	TRBV2	TRBJ1-1	NA	CAKGGNAEAFF	TGTGCCAAGGGGGGGAACGCTGAAGCTTTCTTT
few	TRBV19	TRBJ2-5	NA	CASSISRGRETQYF	TGTGCCAGTAGTATCTCAAGGGGTCGAGAGACCCAGTACTTC
NA	TRBV9	TRBJ2-1	TRBD1	CASSIGQGLYNEQFF	TGTGCCAGCAGCATCGGACAGGGCCTCTACAATGAGCAGTTCTTC
NA	TRBV5-4	TRBJ2-3	TRBD1	CASSLTGYNRTDTQYF	TGTGCCAGCAGCCTGACAGGGTACAATAGGACAGATACGCAGTATTTT
NA	TRBV18	TRBJ1-5	TRBD1	CASSTGGAPQHF	TGTGCCAGCTCAACAGGGGGCGCGCCCCAGCATTTT
NA	TRBV4-1	TRBJ2-7	TRBD2	CASSQEDGERGGYEQYF	TGCGCCAGCAGCCAAGAAGATGGCGAGCGGGGGGGTTACGAGCAGTACTTC
NA	TRBV11-2	TRBJ2-5	NA	CASSLLGPQETQYF	TGTGCCAGCAGCCTTCTCGGTCCTCAAGAGACCCAGTACTTC
NA	TRBV11-3	TRBJ2-1	NA	CASSLGVNEQFF	TGTGCCAGCAGCTTAGGGGTCAATGAGCAGTTCTTC
NA	TRBV11-3	TRBJ2-1	NA	CASSLESSYNEQFF	TGTGCCAGCAGCTTGGAGAGCTCCTACAATGAGCAGTTCTTC
NA	TRBV29-1	TRBJ2-5	TRBD1	CSVHRDRGAETQYF	TGCAGCGTTCACCGGGACAGGGGAGCGGAGACCCAGTACTTC
NA	TRBV27	TRBJ1-2	NA	CASSPLGGRDRGYTF	TGTGCCAGCAGCCCCCTCGGCGGCAGGGATCGTGGCTACACCTTC
few	TRBV30	TRBJ1-1	NA	CAWSSARVPTRNTEAFF	TGTGCCTGGAGTAGTGCACGGGTCCCTACGAGAAACACTGAAGCTTTCTTT
NA	TRBV3-1/TRBV3-2	TRBJ1-1	NA	CASSRSGSLNTEAFF	TGTGCCAGCAGCCGCTCAGGGTCGTTGAACACTGAAGCTTTCTTT
NA	TRBV5-4	TRBJ1-3	NA	CASSLDQGSGNTIYF	TGTGCCAGCAGCTTGGATCAGGGGTCTGGAAACACCATATATTTT
NA	TRBV10-3	TRBJ1-2	NA	CAIRQTHIYGYTF	TGTGCCATCCGACAGACTCATATCTATGGCTACACCTTC
NA	TRBV7-7	TRBJ2-1	TRBD1	CASSLGTAYNEQFF	TGTGCTAGCAGCTTAGGGACAGCTTACAATGAGCAGTTCTTC
NA	TRBV2	TRBJ2-3	TRBD1	CAISGTGSTDTQYF	TGTGCCATATCCGGGACAGGGAGCACAGATACGCAGTATTTT
NA	TRBV5-6	TRBJ1-2	TRBD1	CASSSGRRGRDGYTF	TGTGCCAGCAGCTCCGGGAGGAGGGGGCGCGATGGCTACACCTTC
NA	TRBV11-1	TRBJ1-1	NA	CASSLSDGTEAFF	TGTGCCAGCAGCTTATCGGACGGAACTGAAGCTTTCTTT
NA	TRBV27	TRBJ1-5	NA	CASSLRRDNQPQHF	TGTGCCAGCAGTTTGAGGAGGGATAATCAGCCCCAGCATTTT
NA	TRBV5-1	TRBJ1-4	TRBD1	CASSPTGVVEKLFF	TGCGCCAGCAGCCCAACAGGGGTTGTTGAAAAACTGTTTTTT
few	TRBV15	TRBJ2-6	TRBD1	CATSPQGGSSGANVLTF	TGTGCCACCAGCCCACAGGGGGGAAGCTCTGGGGCCAACGTCCTGACTTTC
NA	TRBV28	TRBJ1-6	NA	CASSWTPNNSPLHF	TGTGCCAGCAGTTGGACACCGAATAATTCACCCCTCCACTTT
NA	TRBV5-1	TRBJ1-1	NA	CASSLNPGTNTEAFF	TGCGCCAGCAGCTTGAATCCAGGGACGAACACTGAAGCTTTCTTT
NA	TRBV6-5	TRBJ1-1	NA	CASSYFSANTEAFF	TGTGCCAGCAGTTACTTTTCGGCAAACACTGAAGCTTTCTTT
NA	TRBV10-3	TRBJ2-7	NA	CAISESPGGTYEQYF	TGTGCCATCAGTGAGTCGCCAGGGGGGACCTACGAGCAGTACTTC
NA	TRBV9	TRBJ2-1	NA	CASSVGDPGASEQFF	TGTGCCAGCAGCGTAGGGGACCCGGGGGCGAGCGAGCAGTTCTTC
NA	TRBV18	TRBJ1-6	NA	CASSPLRPTSYNSPLHF	TGTGCCAGCTCACCACTACGACCCACCTCCTATAATTCACCCCTCCACTTT
NA	TRBV6-5	TRBJ1-2	NA	CASRYNRIENYGYTF	TGTGCCAGCCGCTACAACAGGATTGAGAACTATGGCTACACCTTC